Presented here are 30 T cell receptor beta chains from one specimen sequenced in a study of blood T cell repertoires in COVID-19 (TCRdb year 2020). Library preparation used the immunoSEQ multiplex PCR assay. The table comes from immuneACCESS by way of TCRdb, which keeps in-frame sequences with V and J called. Part of the clones is missing from these tables; in studies checked, under half for an unresolved V gene and the rest for unknown reasons. Within this sample are about 200,000 clones, with 85% to 90% of them counted one time only. The ten largest account for less than 4.5% of the sample. Sequenced sample: PBMCs or T cells enriched from blood (not recorded which). The receptors originated from a woman aged 25 to 39 with acute COVID-19.

This rearrangement joins TRBV6-5 to TRBJ2-7; 9 nucleotides line up with TRBD1. Per germline, CDR1 MNHEY and CDR2 SVGAGI. With 2 bases clipped from V and 6 bases from J, the junction kept 11 bases outside the gene matches. This CDR3 has 16 residues. DNA of the CDR3: TGTGCCAGCAGTTACCAGTTCCGGGACAGGGATGCCGAGCAGTACTTC. This encodes CASSYQFRDRDAEQYF.

The gene calls are TRBV5-4 and TRBJ2-2; TRBD1 agrees at 7 bases. The CDR3 runs 14 residues. With V trimmed by 6 bases and J by 1 base, 3 bases remained unmatched. In germline, CDR1 is SGHNT, CDR2 YYREEE (reference sequence). The CDR3 DNA reads as TGTGCCAGCACGCGACAGGGGAACACCGGGGAGCTGTTTTTT. It codes for CASTRQGNTGELFF.

For the CDR3, the DNA is TGTGCCACCAGCAGAGCACCAGGGGTCCAGCCCCAGCATTTT. Encoded protein: CATSRAPGVQPQHF. This chain joins TRBV15 and TRBJ1-5, with TRBD1 as a possible D gene (6 bases). Trimming removed 1 base at V and 7 bases at J, with 11 bases between. CDR1 LNHNV and CDR2 YYDKDF come from the germline V gene (reference sequence). There are 14 residues in the CDR3.

This sequence joins TRBV5-1 and TRBJ2-2, with a weak D call TRBD2 (7 bases). The CDR3 extends over 16 amino acids. Germline lookup yields CDR1 SGHRS and CDR2 YFSETQ. Trimming removed 3 bases from V and 3 bases from J, with 15 bases in between. CDR3 DNA: TGCGCCAGCAGCTCCTATGGGGGGGCGGACACCGGGGAGCTGTTTTTT. It encodes CASSSYGGADTGELFF.

The DNA of the CDR3 is TGTGCCAGCCGATGGTCTAGCGGGGGGTCAGATACGCAGTATTTT. Translating it yields CASRWSSGGSDTQYF. This chain connects TRBV28 to TRBJ2-3; 11 bases fit TRBD2. CDR3 length: 15 residues. CDR1 and CDR2 from the germline V gene are MDHEN and SYDVKM. After removal of 8 bases from V and 4 bases from J, the junction contained 8 bases not matched to a gene.

This clone was recorded once. The chain couples TRBV5-1 to TRBJ1-2, with 7 bases aligning to TRBD1. CDR1 SGHRS and CDR2 YFSETQ come from the germline V gene. The V and J ends lost 4 bases and 5 bases, in that order; junction bases with no gene match: 8. The CDR3 runs 14 residues. The CDR3 sequence is CASSPATGEYGYTF. The CDR3, as DNA: TGCGCCAGCAGCCCGGCTACAGGGGAGTATGGCTACACCTTC.

The chain links TRBV4-1 to TRBJ2-5; 9 bases align to TRBD2. The V gene end was trimmed by 1 base and the J gene end by 0 bases; junction bases not matched to a gene: 3. Germline lookup yields CDR1 MGHRA and CDR2 YSYEKL. There are 16 residues in the CDR3. This CDR3 is CASSQGLAGDQETQYF. The CDR3 DNA reads as TGCGCCAGCAGCCAAGGATTAGCGGGGGACCAAGAGACCCAGTACTTC.

The chain employs TRBV7-9 and TRBJ1-2, with D hard to call. The germline V and J ends were trimmed by 7 bases and 4 bases, with 16 bases remaining between them. Germline V CDR1 and CDR2: SEHNR, FQNEAQ (reference sequence). CDR3 length: 14 residues. DNA for the CDR3: TGTGCCAGCATCACTGACGGGAAGTTCTATGGCTACACCTTC. Translation: CASITDGKFYGYTF.

This clone was seen a handful of times. The V call is TRBV14, the J call TRBJ2-1; tentative D call: TRBD2 (6 bases). V was trimmed by 0 bases and J by 6 bases, leaving 15 bases between them. The CDR3 consists of 16 residues. CDR1 and CDR2 from the germline V gene are SGHDN and FVKESK. The CDR3 is CASSQERGVGGNEQFF. The CDR3 DNA is TGTGCCAGCAGCCAAGAAAGAGGAGTGGGAGGCAATGAGCAGTTCTTC.

The V call is TRBV18, the J call TRBJ1-6; 7 bases line up with TRBD1. V gave up 2 bases and J gave up 9 bases; unmatched junction bases: 7. Germline V CDR1 and CDR2: KGHSH, LQKENI. The CDR3 runs to 15 residues. The CDR3 coding sequence is TGTGCCAGCTCACCAGAGGGGGCGAGGAGTTCACCCCTCCACTTT. Amino acid sequence: CASSPEGARSSPLHF.

J is TRBJ2-7 and V is TRBV7-8; possible D gene TRBD1, 5 bases. CDR3 length: 15 amino acids. The germline gives CDR1 SGHVS, CDR2 FQNEAQ. V was shortened by 3 bases and J by 6 bases, with 18 bases between the two germline ends. CDR3 nucleotides: TGTGCCAGCAGCTTTAGTCGACACAGGATGGGCGAGCAGTACTTC. Translation gives CASSFSRHRMGEQYF.

The CDR3 loop is CASSPLYNEQFF. The CDR3 region has the DNA TGTGCCAGCTCCCCCTTATACAATGAGCAGTTCTTC. The chain couples TRBV27 to TRBJ2-1; D is undetermined. The CDR3 runs to 12 residues. Germline V CDR1 and CDR2: MNHEY, SMNVEV (reference sequence). Deletions cut 8 bases from V and 4 bases from J, with 9 bases between.

The chain couples TRBV5-1 to TRBJ2-7, with D hard to call. V was trimmed by 0 bases and J by 6 bases, leaving 13 bases between them. Germline loops: CDR1 SGHRS, CDR2 YFSETQ. This CDR3 contains 14 residues. The CDR3 sequence is CASSLELLSIEQYF. The CDR3 nucleotides are TGCGCCAGCAGCTTGGAACTCCTATCTATCGAGCAGTACTTC. The full variable domain, completed using reference TRBV5-1 and TRBJ2-7, is KAGVTQTPRYLIKTRGQQVTLSCSPISGHRSVSWYQQTPGQGLQFLFEYFSETQRNKGNFPGRFSGRQFSNSRSEMNVSTLELGDSALYLCASSLELLSIEQYFGPGTRLTVT.

The rearrangement uses TRBV27 and TRBJ1-5; D is uncertain. The germline CDR1 and CDR2 sequences are MNHEY and SMNVEV (reference sequence). This CDR3 spans 14 amino acids. V was cut by 5 bases and J by 0 bases, with 8 bases left in between. The CDR3 sequence: CASSPVYSNQPQHF. In DNA form, the CDR3 reads TGTGCCAGCAGTCCCGTCTATAGCAATCAGCCCCAGCATTTT.

This chain uses TRBV7-9 with TRBJ2-7; 9 nucleotides line up with TRBD1. CDR1 and CDR2 (germline): SEHNR, FQNEAQ (reference sequence). This CDR3 has 13 amino acids. J was trimmed by 3 bases and V by 7 bases; bases with no gene match: 4. CDR3 nucleotide sequence: TGTGCCAGCAAACCGGGACAGGGCTACGAGCAGTACTTC. Protein: CASKPGQGYEQYF.

The chain employs TRBV5-1 and TRBJ1-3; D is undetermined. The V gene's germline CDR1 is SGHRS and CDR2 YFSETQ. This CDR3 is built from 12 residues. V was clipped by 7 bases and J by 2 bases, with 7 bases between them. The CDR3 here is CASAEPGNTIYF. The CDR3 bases are TGCGCCAGCGCCGAGCCTGGAAACACCATATATTTT. The whole variable domain, remainder taken from reference TRBV5-1 and TRBJ1-3, is KAGVTQTPRYLIKTRGQQVTLSCSPISGHRSVSWYQQTPGQGLQFLFEYFSETQRNKGNFPGRFSGRQFSNSRSEMNVSTLELGDSALYLCASAEPGNTIYFGEGSWLTVV.

V gene TRBV5-8 combines with J gene TRBJ2-4; TRBD1 agrees at 7 bases. The CDR3 loop spans 13 amino acids. From germline, CDR1 is SGHTS and CDR2 YDEGEE. Trimming at V came to 3 bases and at J to 6 bases, leaving 3 bases not matched to a gene. CDR3 residues: CASSWTGVNIQYF. As DNA, the CDR3 is TGTGCCAGCAGCTGGACAGGTGTAAACATTCAGTACTTC. Variable domain in full (rest from reference TRBV5-8 and TRBJ2-4): EAGVTQSPTHLIKTRGQQATLRCSPISGHTSVYWYQQALGLGLQFLLWYDEGEERNRGNFPPRFSGRQFPNYSSELNVNALELEDSALYLCASSWTGVNIQYFGAGTRLSVL.

This CDR3 is CASSISIGTQEEYF. DNA of the CDR3: TGTGCCAGTAGTATATCCATCGGGACTCAAGAGGAGTACTTC. V is TRBV19 and J is TRBJ2-7; tentatively, D is TRBD2 (6 bases). This CDR3 has 14 amino acids. Trimming took 2 bases from V and 11 from J, leaving 19 bases between them. Germline values: CDR1 LNHDA, CDR2 SQIVND (reference sequence). Filled out from reference TRBV19 and TRBJ2-7, the complete variable domain reads DGGITQSPKYLFRKEGQNVTLSCEQNLNHDAMYWYRQDPGQGLRLIYYSQIVNDFQKGDIAEGYSVSREKKESFPLTVTSAQKNPTAFYLCASSISIGTQEEYFGPGTRLTVT.

This chain connects TRBV6-2 or TRBV6-3 to TRBJ1-2; D not resolved. Germline V gene data show CDR1 as MNHEY and CDR2 as SVGEGT. This CDR3 has 14 amino acids. With 5 bases removed from V and 2 bases from J, the gap between germline ends came to 12 bases. The CDR3 protein is CASSSLAGNYGYTF. The CDR3 bases are TGTGCCAGCAGTAGCCTCGCGGGGAACTATGGCTACACCTTC.

The chain is built from TRBV9 and TRBJ2-1; D unclear. Germline V CDR1 and CDR2: SGDLS, YYNGEE. Trimming shortened V by 7 bases and J by 5 bases, and 10 bases separated the two germline ends. The CDR3 sequence is 12 residues long. The CDR3: CASSTVNNEQFF. The CDR3 coding sequence is TGTGCCAGCTCTACAGTTAACAATGAGCAGTTCTTC.

The chain is built from TRBV28 and TRBJ1-1; D possibly corresponds to TRBD1 (5 bases). Germline V lookup: CDR1 MDHEN, CDR2 SYDVKM. This CDR3 has 16 amino acids. Trimming pared 2 bases from V and 4 bases from J, leaving 17 bases between. The CDR3 sequence: CASSLAGAALGTEAFF. As DNA, the CDR3 is TGTGCCAGCAGTTTAGCTGGGGCAGCCTTGGGCACTGAAGCTTTCTTT.

The V call is TRBV13, the J call TRBJ1-5, with D possibly matching TRBD1 (6 bases). The CDR3 loop spans 14 amino acids. Germline V gene sequence: CDR1 PRHDT, CDR2 FYEKMQ (reference sequence). Trimming left V 4 bases short and J 2 bases short, with 9 bases between. The CDR3 is CASSSRQGNQPQHF. Here the CDR3 DNA reads TGTGCCAGCAGCTCCCGACAGGGCAATCAGCCCCAGCATTTT. Full variable domain (missing parts from reference TRBV13 and TRBJ1-5): AAGVIQSPRHLIKEKRETATLKCYPIPRHDTVYWYQQGPGQDPQFLISFYEKMQSDKGSIPDRFSAQQFSDYHSELNMSSLELGDSALYFCASSSRQGNQPQHFGDGTRLSIL.

This chain links TRBV19 with TRBJ1-4; 7 bases map to TRBD1. Germline V gives CDR1 LNHDA, CDR2 SQIVND (reference sequence). This CDR3 is built from 15 residues. V was clipped by 5 bases and J by 7 bases; unmatched bases: 10. This CDR3 is CASSGGQVSGEKLFF. In DNA form, the CDR3 reads TGTGCCAGTAGTGGAGGACAGGTTTCGGGTGAAAAACTGTTTTTT.

The DNA for the CDR3 is TGTGCCAGCAGCTCACCCCCCCCCAGCGAGCAGTACTTC. Translating it yields CASSSPPPSEQYF. The gene calls are TRBV2 and TRBJ2-7; D is unresolved. The CDR3 runs 13 residues. V lost 6 bases and J lost 6, with 15 bases in between. CDR1 SNHLY and CDR2 FYNNEI come from the germline V gene.

This clone was counted between two and nine times. The chain joins TRBV5-1 to TRBJ1-5; D uncertain. This CDR3 is built from 13 residues. Germline values: CDR1 SGHRS, CDR2 YFSETQ. With 0 bases removed from V and 3 bases from J, the gap between germline ends came to 4 bases. CDR3 sequence reads: CASSLGANQPQHF. CDR3 bases: TGCGCCAGCAGCTTGGGGGCCAATCAGCCCCAGCATTTT.

This clone was found once. The chain employs TRBV29-1 and TRBJ1-1; D gene unclear. This CDR3 contains 12 residues. Germline CDR1 is SQVTM and CDR2 is ANQGSEA. In DNA, the CDR3 is TGCAGTGGGAGTTGGGAGAACACTGAAGCTTTCTTT. This codes for CSGSWENTEAFF.

V usage is TRBV19 and J usage is TRBJ2-1, with unresolved D. The V end lost 7 bases, the J end lost 0 bases, and 13 bases lay between the germline ends. The CDR3 sequence is 15 residues long. Germline assignment: CDR1 LNHDA and CDR2 SQIVND (reference sequence). The CDR3 region is CASTPTVSSYNEQFF. As DNA, the CDR3 is TGTGCCAGTACCCCAACGGTGAGCTCCTACAATGAGCAGTTCTTC.

The rearrangement uses TRBV10-1 and TRBJ2-5; TRBD2 aligns across 15 bases. Unmatched junction bases numbered 7, after V lost 6 bases and J lost 5 bases. Germline V lookup: CDR1 WNHNN, CDR2 SYGVQD (reference sequence). This CDR3 is built from 16 residues. The CDR3 region is CASSQGLAGGSETQYF. For the CDR3, the DNA is TGCGCCAGCAGCCAGGGACTAGCGGGGGGTAGCGAGACCCAGTACTTC.

This clone was recorded a few times. V is TRBV5-6 and J is TRBJ1-1, with D possibly being TRBD1 (6 bases). V was cut by 1 base and J by 1 base, with 17 bases left in between. Germline V gene lookup returns CDR1 SGHDT and CDR2 YYEEEE. CDR3 length: 17 residues. CDR3 nucleotides: TGTGCCAGCAGCTTGCGGGGGGGCTTTAGTGGGAACACTGAAGCTTTCTTT. Residues: CASSLRGGFSGNTEAFF.

J is TRBJ2-2 and V is TRBV5-1, with 7 bases lining up with TRBD2. CDR1 is SGHRS and CDR2 is YFSETQ in the germline V gene. This CDR3 contains 14 residues. V lost 7 bases and J lost 3; bases outside the gene matches: 6. CDR3 region: CASSGRTYTGELFF. The CDR3 bases are TGCGCCAGCTCCGGGAGGACTTACACCGGGGAGCTGTTTTTT.